The 6 T cell receptor beta chains reported below all come from one sample, sequenced in a study of blood T cell repertoires in COVID-19 (dated by TCRdb to 2020 to 2022). Libraries were made using the immunoSEQ multiplex PCR assay. TCRdb stores this immuneACCESS table with in-frame sequences only. Part of the clones is absent; in the studies checked, under half of the shortfall reflects unresolved V genes, and no reason is known for the rest. For this sample the table gives about 300,000 clones, of which approximately 82% were detected only once. Clones ranked in the top ten supply roughly 1.1% of the sample. The sequenced material came from peripheral blood. These receptors came from a woman between 45 and 65 years old with acute or convalescent COVID-19.

The chain links TRBV15 to TRBJ2-5, with D maybe TRBD1 (6 bases). CDR1 is LNHNV and CDR2 is YYDKDF in the germline V gene (reference sequence). The CDR3 loop spans 15 amino acids. Trimming removed 0 bases from V and 6 bases from J, with 14 bases in between. The CDR3 bases are TGTGCCACCAGCAGAGATCGGACAGCTACGAAGACCCAGTACTTC. It specifies CATSRDRTATKTQYF.

This sequence joins TRBV20-1 and TRBJ2-7; TRBD2 agrees at 10 bases. The CDR3 is 17 residues long. Germline V gene sequence: CDR1 DFQATT, CDR2 SNEGSKA (reference sequence). Unmatched junction bases numbered 14, after V lost 3 bases and J lost 3 bases. In nucleotides, the CDR3 is TGCAGTGCTAGTCCTGTCGACATGACTAGCGGGTACTACGAGCAGTACTTC. This gives the protein CSASPVDMTSGYYEQYF.

V gene TRBV15 combines with J gene TRBJ2-5; 8 positions match TRBD2. The CDR3 spans 15 residues. Trimming removed 2 bases from V and 4 bases from J; junction bases left unmatched: 6. Germline CDR1 is LNHNV and CDR2 is YYDKDF (reference sequence). CDR3 residues: CATSRSGGGPETQYF. The CDR3 nucleotides are TGTGCCACCAGCAGATCGGGGGGGGGACCAGAGACCCAGTACTTC.

This chain links TRBV5-1 with TRBJ2-7; the D gene is possibly TRBD2 (5 bases). Germline CDR1 is SGHRS and CDR2 is YFSETQ. This CDR3 spans 15 amino acids. The V gene lost 4 bases and the J gene lost 2 bases, with 16 bases spanning the gap. The DNA of the CDR3 is TGCGCCAGCAGCCTACGAACCGGGATCACCTACGAGCAGTACTTC. Protein sequence: CASSLRTGITYEQYF.

J is TRBJ2-7 and V is TRBV6-1; 7 nucleotides agree with TRBD1. CDR1 and CDR2 (germline): MNHNS, SASEGT. The CDR3 contains 14 residues. The V gene end was trimmed by 3 bases and the J gene end by 2 bases; junction bases not matched to a gene: 4. CDR3 protein: CASSDGTATYEQYV. CDR3 nucleotide sequence: TGTGCCAGCAGTGATGGGACAGCCACCTACGAGCAGTACGTC.

This clone was found a few times. The genes are TRBV29-1 and TRBJ2-2; tentative D call: TRBD1 (5 bases). V gave up 4 bases and J gave up 6 bases, with 12 bases separating them. This CDR3 has 13 residues. The V gene's germline CDR1 is SQVTM and CDR2 ANQGSEA. CDR3: CSVGQGFAGELFF. The CDR3 bases are TGCAGCGTTGGGCAGGGTTTTGCCGGGGAGCTGTTTTTT.